One TCR beta chain is described in this entry. Between the trimmed V and J ends, which lost 2 bases and 2 bases, there was a span of 14 bases. Germline CDR1 and CDR2: SGHNT and YYREEE (reference sequence). The CDR3 spans 16 residues. The data derive from a study of blood T cell repertoires in COVID-19. Overall study context: Samples taken during acute and convalescent COVID-19 were collected in the United States, Italy and Spain. T cells, B-cell-depleted T cells, or PBMCs provided the cDNA or gDNA that served as material.

The protocol was immunoSEQ multiplex PCR, while the TCRdb copy is restricted to in-frame clones and leaves out a portion. The table includes some 80,000 clones, 65% to 90% detected once. This TCR came from a human donor in a cohort sampled during active COVID-19. This sequence joins TRBV5-4 and TRBJ2-1; tentatively, D is TRBD2 (6 bases). The specimen was peripheral blood. This CDR3 reads CASSFGGRGTYNEQFF. CDR3 bases: TGTGCCAGCAGCTTCGGCGGACGGGGGACCTACAATGAGCAGTTCTTC.